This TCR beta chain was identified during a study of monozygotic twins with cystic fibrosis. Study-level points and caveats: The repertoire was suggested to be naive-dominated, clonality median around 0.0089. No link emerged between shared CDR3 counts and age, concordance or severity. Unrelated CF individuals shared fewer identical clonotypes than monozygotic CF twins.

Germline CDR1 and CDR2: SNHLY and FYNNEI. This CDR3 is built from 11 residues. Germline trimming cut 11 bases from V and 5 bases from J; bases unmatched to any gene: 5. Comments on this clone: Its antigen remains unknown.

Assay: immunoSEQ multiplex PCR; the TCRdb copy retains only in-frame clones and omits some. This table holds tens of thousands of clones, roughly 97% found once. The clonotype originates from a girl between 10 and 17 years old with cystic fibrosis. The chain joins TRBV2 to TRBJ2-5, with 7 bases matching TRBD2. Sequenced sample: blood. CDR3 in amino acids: CAGRDYETQYF. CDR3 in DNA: TGTGCCGGCCGGGACTATGAGACCCAGTACTTC.